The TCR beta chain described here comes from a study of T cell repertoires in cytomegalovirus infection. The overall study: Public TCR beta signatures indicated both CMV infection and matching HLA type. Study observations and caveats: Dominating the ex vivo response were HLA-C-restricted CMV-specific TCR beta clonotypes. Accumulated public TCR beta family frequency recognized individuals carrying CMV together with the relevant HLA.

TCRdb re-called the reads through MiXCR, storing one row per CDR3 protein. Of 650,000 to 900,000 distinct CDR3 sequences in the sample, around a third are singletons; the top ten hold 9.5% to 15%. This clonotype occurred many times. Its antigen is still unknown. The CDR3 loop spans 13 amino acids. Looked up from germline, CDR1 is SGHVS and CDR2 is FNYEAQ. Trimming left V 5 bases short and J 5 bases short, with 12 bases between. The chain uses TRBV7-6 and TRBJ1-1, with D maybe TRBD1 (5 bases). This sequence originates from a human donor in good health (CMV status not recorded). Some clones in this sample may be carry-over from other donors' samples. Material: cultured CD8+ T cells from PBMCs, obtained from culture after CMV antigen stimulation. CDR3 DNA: TGTGCCAGCAGCCCCTTGGGACTGACTGAAGCTTTCTTT. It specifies CASSPLGLTEAFF.